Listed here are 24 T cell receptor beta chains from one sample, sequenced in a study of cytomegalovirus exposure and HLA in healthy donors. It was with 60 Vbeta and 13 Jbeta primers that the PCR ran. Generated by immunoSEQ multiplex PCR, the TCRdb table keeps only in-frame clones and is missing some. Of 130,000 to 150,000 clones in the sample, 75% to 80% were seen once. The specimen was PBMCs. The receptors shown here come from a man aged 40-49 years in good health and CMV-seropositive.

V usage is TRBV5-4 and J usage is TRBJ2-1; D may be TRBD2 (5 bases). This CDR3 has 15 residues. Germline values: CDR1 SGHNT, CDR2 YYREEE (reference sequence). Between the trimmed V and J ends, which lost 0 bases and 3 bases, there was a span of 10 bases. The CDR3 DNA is TGTGCCAGCAGCTTGGAGCTAGCTGACTACAATGAGCAGTTCTTC. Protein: CASSLELADYNEQFF.

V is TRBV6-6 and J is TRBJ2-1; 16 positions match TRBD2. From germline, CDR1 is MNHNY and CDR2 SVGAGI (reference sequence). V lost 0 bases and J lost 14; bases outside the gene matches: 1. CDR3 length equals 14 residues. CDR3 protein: CASSYSGTSGREFF. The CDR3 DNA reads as TGTGCCAGCAGTTACTCCGGGACTAGCGGGAGGGAGTTCTTC.

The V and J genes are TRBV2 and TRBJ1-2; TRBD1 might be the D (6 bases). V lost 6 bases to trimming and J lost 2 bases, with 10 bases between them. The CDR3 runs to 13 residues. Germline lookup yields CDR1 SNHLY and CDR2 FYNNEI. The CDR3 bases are TGTGCCAGCAGCCCGACAGGAAACTATGGCTACACCTTC. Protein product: CASSPTGNYGYTF.

The CDR3 is CATSRGTSGRGRYEQYF. CDR3 coding DNA: TGTGCCACCAGCAGAGGAACTAGCGGGAGGGGTAGGTACGAGCAGTACTTC. The chain employs TRBV15 and TRBJ2-5; TRBD2 matches at 13 bases. With the DNA end fitting TRBJ2-7 better, the J assignment may be wrong. Germline V gene lookup returns CDR1 LNHNV and CDR2 YYDKDF (reference sequence). This CDR3 is 17 amino acids long.

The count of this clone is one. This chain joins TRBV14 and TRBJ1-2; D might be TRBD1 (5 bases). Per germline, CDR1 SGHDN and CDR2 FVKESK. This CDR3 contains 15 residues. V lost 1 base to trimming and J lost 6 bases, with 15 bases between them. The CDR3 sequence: CASSQGGTGTNGYTF. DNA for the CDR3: TGTGCCAGCAGCCAAGGGGGCACAGGTACGAATGGCTACACCTTC.

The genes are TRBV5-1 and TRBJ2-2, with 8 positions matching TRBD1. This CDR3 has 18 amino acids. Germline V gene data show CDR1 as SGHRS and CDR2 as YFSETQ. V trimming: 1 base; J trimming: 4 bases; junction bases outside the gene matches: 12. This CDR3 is CASSLITGGKYGTGELFF. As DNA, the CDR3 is TGCGCCAGCAGCTTGATAACAGGGGGAAAATACGGCACCGGGGAGCTGTTTTTT.

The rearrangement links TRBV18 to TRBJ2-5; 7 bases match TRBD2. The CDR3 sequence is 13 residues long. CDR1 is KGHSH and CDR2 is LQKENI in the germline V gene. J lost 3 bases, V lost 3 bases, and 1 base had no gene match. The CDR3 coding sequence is TGTGCCAGCTCACCCAGCGGGAAAGAGACCCAGTACTTC. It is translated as CASSPSGKETQYF. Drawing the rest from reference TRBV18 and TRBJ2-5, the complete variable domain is NAGVMQNPRHLVRRRGQEARLRCSPMKGHSHVYWYRQLPEEGLKFMVYLQKENIIDESGMPKERFSAEFPKEGPSILRIQQVVRGDSAAYFCASSPSGKETQYFGPGTRLLVL.

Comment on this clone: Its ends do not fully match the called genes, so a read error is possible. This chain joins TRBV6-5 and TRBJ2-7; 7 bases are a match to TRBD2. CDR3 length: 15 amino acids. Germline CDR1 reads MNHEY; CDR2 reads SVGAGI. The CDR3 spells CTSSLAGISSYEQYF. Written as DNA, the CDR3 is TGTACCAGCAGTTTAGCGGGTATCAGCTCCTACGAGCAGTACTTC.

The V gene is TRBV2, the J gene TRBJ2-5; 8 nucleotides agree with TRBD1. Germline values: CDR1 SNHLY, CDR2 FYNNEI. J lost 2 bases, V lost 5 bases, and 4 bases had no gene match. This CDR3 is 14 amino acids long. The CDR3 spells CASSPDRGQETQYF. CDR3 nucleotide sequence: TGTGCCAGCAGTCCAGACAGGGGACAAGAGACCCAGTACTTC.

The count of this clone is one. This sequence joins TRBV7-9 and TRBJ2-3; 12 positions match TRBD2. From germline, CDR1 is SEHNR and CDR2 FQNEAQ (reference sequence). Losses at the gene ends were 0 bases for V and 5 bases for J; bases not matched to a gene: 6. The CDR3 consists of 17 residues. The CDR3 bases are TGTGCCAGCAGCTTAGCGGTGACTAGCGGGAGTGGAGATACGCAGTATTTT. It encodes CASSLAVTSGSGDTQYF.

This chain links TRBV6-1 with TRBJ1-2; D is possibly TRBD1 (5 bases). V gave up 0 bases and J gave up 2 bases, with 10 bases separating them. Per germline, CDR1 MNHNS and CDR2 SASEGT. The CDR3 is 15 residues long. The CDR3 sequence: CASSEAPGNNYGYTF. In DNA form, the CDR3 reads TGTGCCAGCAGTGAAGCCCCAGGGAACAACTATGGCTACACCTTC.

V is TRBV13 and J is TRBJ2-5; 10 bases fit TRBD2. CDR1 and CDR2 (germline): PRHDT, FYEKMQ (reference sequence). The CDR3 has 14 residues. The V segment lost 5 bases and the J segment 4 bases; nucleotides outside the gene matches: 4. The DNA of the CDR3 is TGTGCCAGCAGCATCCGACTAGCGGGAGAGACCCAGTACTTC. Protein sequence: CASSIRLAGETQYF.

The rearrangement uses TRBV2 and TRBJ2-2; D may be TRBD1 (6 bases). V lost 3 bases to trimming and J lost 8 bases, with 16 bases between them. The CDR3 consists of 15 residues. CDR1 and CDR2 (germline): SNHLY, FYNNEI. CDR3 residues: CASSDVGTQGGELFF. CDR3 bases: TGTGCCAGCAGTGATGTCGGGACACAGGGAGGGGAGCTGTTTTTT.

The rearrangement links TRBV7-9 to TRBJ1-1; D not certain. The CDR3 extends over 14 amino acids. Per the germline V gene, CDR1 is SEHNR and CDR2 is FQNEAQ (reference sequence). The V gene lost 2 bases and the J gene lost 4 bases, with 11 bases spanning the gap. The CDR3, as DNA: TGTGCCAGCAGCTTACCAGGTATCGTCACTGAAGCTTTCTTT. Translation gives CASSLPGIVTEAFF.

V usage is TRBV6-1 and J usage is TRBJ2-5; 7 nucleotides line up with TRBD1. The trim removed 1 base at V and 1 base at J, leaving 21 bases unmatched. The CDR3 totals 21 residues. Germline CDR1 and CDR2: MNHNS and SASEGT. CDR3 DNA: TGTGCCAGCAGTGAAGGTCCACCCTATTGGAGCTCGAGGGGGCTCCAAGAGACCCAGTACTTC. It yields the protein CASSEGPPYWSSRGLQETQYF.

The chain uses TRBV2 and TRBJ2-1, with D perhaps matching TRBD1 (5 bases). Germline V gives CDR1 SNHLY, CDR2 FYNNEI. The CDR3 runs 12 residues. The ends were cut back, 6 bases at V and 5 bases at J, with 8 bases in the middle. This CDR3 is CASSPTDNEQFF. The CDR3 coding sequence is TGTGCCAGCAGCCCGACAGACAATGAGCAGTTCTTC.

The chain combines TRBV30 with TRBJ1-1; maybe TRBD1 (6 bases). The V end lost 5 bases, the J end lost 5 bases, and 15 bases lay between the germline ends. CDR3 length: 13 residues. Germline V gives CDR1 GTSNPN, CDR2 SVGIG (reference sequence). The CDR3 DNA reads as TGTGCCTGGTTTTCGACAGGTTTTACTGAAGCTTTCTTT. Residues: CAWFSTGFTEAFF. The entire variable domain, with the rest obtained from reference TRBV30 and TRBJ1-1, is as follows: SQTIHQWPATLVQPVGSPLSLECTVEGTSNPNLYWYRQAAGRGLQLLFYSVGIGQISSEVPQNLSASRPQDRQFILSSKKLLLSDSGFYLCAWFSTGFTEAFFGQGTRLTVV.

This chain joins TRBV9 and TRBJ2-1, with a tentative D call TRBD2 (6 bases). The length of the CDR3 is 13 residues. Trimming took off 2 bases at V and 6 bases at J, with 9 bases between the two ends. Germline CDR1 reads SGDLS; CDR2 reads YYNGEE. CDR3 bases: TGTGCCAGCAGCGTCGGACTACCCAATGAGCAGTTCTTC. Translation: CASSVGLPNEQFF. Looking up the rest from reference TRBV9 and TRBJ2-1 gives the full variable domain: DSGVTQTPKHLITATGQRVTLRCSPRSGDLSVYWYQQSLDQGLQFLIQYYNGEERAKGNILERFSAQQFPDLHSELNLSSLELGDSALYFCASSVGLPNEQFFGPGTRLTVL.

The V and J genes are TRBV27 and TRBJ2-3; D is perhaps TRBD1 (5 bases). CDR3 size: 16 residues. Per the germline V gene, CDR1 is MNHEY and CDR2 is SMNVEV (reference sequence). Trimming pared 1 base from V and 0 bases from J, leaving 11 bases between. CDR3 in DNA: TGTGCCAGCAGTTTATTAGGGCGGACAAGCACAGATACGCAGTATTTT. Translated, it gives CASSLLGRTSTDTQYF.

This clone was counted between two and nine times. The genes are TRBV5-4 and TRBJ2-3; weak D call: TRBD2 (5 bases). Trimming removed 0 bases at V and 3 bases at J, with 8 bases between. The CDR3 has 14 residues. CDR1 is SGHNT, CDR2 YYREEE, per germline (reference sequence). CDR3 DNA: TGTGCCAGCAGCTTGGTACGAGGGACAGATACGCAGTATTTT. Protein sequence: CASSLVRGTDTQYF.

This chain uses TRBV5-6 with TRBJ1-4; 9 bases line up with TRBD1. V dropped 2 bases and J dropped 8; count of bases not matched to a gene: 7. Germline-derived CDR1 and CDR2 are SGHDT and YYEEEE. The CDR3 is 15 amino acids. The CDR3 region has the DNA TGTGCCAGCAGCTTACTGACAGGGGGTAACGAAAAACTGTTTTTT. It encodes CASSLLTGGNEKLFF. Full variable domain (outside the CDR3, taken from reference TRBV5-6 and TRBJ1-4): DAGVTQSPTHLIKTRGQQVTLRCSPKSGHDTVSWYQQALGQGPQFIFQYYEEEERQRGNFPDRFSGHQFPNYSSELNVNALLLGDSALYLCASSLLTGGNEKLFFGSGTQLSVL.

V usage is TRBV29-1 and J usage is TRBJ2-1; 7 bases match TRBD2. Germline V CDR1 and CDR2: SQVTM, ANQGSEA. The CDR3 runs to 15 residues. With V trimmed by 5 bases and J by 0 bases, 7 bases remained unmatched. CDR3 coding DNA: TGCAGCGTTAATACCGGGACTAACTCCTACAATGAGCAGTTCTTC. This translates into CSVNTGTNSYNEQFF.

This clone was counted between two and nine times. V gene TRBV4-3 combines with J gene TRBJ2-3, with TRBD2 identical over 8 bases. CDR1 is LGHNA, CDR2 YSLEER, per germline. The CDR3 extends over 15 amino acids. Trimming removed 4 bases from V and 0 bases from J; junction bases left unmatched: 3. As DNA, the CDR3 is TGCGCCAGCAGCCCCAGCGGGAGTAGCACAGATACGCAGTATTTT. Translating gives CASSPSGSSTDTQYF.

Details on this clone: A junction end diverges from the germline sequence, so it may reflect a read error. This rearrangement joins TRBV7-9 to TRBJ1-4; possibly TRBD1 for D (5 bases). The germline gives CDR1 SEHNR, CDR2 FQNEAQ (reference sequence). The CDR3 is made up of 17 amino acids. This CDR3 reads CSSSTGRGGLTGEKLFF. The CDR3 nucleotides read TGTTCCAGCAGCACGGGGCGGGGGGGACTGACCGGTGAAAAACTGTTTTTT. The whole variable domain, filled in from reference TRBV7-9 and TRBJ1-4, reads DTGVSQNPRHKITKRGQNVTFRCDPISEHNRLYWYRQTLGQGPEFLTYFQNEAQLEKSRLLSDRFSAERPKGSFSTLEIQRTEQGDSAMYLCSSSTGRGGLTGEKLFFGSGTQLSVL.